The source of this TCR beta chain is a study of Graves' ophthalmopathy and Graves' hyperthyroidism. Study-wide context: Samples of peripheral blood were obtained at initial diagnosis, prior to treatment of any kind.

Study-wide results and limits: Blood also contained most of the expanded thyroid clonotypes above 0.001 frequency. Prediction of ophthalmopathy progression reached around 70% sensitivity and 72% to 80% specificity.

Amplifying from RNA transcripts, the study obtained TCR beta CDR3 regions. Second-round multiplex PCR came after a first-round RT-PCR that employed HTBI primers. Via MiXCR, TCRdb re-called the multiplex PCR reads, giving one row per CDR3 protein. There are 150,000 or so distinct CDR3 sequences in the sample; 35% to 45% occur only once, and roughly 8.9% lies in the top ten. Germline CDR1 reads SGDLS; CDR2 reads YYNGEE. The CDR3 is made up of 14 amino acids. The V segment lost 4 bases and the J segment 5 bases; nucleotides outside the gene matches: 8. Around 9.9 ml of fresh blood yielded the PBMCs by density gradient. This clonotype was observed at least ten times. The antigen remains undetermined.

The sequenced material came from peripheral blood. This receptor was taken from a man aged 25 to 45 with Graves' ophthalmopathy. This chain uses TRBV9 with TRBJ2-5, with 7 nucleotides matching TRBD1. The CDR3 region has the DNA TGTGCCAGCAGCCGAGACAGGGCCCAGGAGACCCAGTACTTC. Translating it yields CASSRDRAQETQYF.